This T cell receptor beta chain emerged from a study of cytomegalovirus exposure and HLA in healthy donors. Both 60 Vbeta primers and 13 Jbeta primers went into the PCR. Measured with immunoSEQ multiplex PCR; TCRdb has only the in-frame clones, and not every one. The data show roughly 150,000 clones, 80% seen once. V was clipped by 3 bases and J by 7 bases, with 9 bases between them. Germline CDR1 and CDR2: GTSNPN and SVGIG (reference sequence). The CDR3 consists of 11 residues. The V call is TRBV30, the J call TRBJ1-2; D gene unclear. The clonotype was recovered from a man in his thirties or forties in good health and CMV-seronegative. The sample was PBMCs. The CDR3 is CAWRAAIGYTF. The DNA for the CDR3 is TGTGCCTGGAGAGCTGCAATTGGCTACACCTTC.